These 8 T cell receptor beta chains were all obtained from the same sample, sequenced in a study of T cell responses to AZD1222 COVID-19 vaccine. Profiled with immunoSEQ multiplex PCR; TCRdb holds only in-frame clones, not every one. The top ten hold less than 4.5% of the sample, which has about 60,000 clones, 65% to 80% seen once. The sequencing here drew on peripheral blood, taken 28 days after the second AZD1222 dose. The receptors here all came from an adult who received the AZD1222 COVID-19 vaccine.

The chain uses TRBV19 and TRBJ2-7; 10 bases are a match to TRBD1. V lost 8 bases to trimming and J lost 3 bases; unmatched junction nucleotides: 4. Germline V gene sequence: CDR1 LNHDA, CDR2 SQIVND (reference sequence). This CDR3 comprises 13 residues. CDR3 sequence reads: CASAGTGVYEQYF. The CDR3, as DNA: TGTGCCAGTGCCGGGACAGGGGTCTACGAGCAGTACTTC. Full variable domain (outside the CDR3, taken from reference TRBV19 and TRBJ2-7): DGGITQSPKYLFRKEGQNVTLSCEQNLNHDAMYWYRQDPGQGLRLIYYSQIVNDFQKGDIAEGYSVSREKKESFPLTVTSAQKNPTAFYLCASAGTGVYEQYFGPGTRLTVT.

V and J are TRBV13 and TRBJ1-2; no definite D call. V was clipped by 0 bases and J by 6 bases, with 11 bases between them. The CDR3 runs to 14 residues. Germline CDR1 and CDR2: PRHDT and FYEKMQ (reference sequence). CDR3 DNA: TGTGCCAGCAGCTTAGGCCGAGGGAAGGATGGCTACACCTTC. This gives the protein CASSLGRGKDGYTF.

This chain joins TRBV7-9 and TRBJ2-7, with a possible D match to TRBD2 (6 bases). The CDR3 runs 14 residues. Germline V gene sequence: CDR1 SEHNR, CDR2 FQNEAQ (reference sequence). With 7 bases removed from V and 0 bases from J, the gap between germline ends came to 13 bases. This CDR3 is CASTIGGSSYEQYF. As DNA, the CDR3 is TGTGCCAGCACCATCGGGGGAAGCTCCTACGAGCAGTACTTC. The entire variable domain, with the rest obtained from reference TRBV7-9 and TRBJ2-7, is as follows: DTGVSQNPRHKITKRGQNVTFRCDPISEHNRLYWYRQTLGQGPEFLTYFQNEAQLEKSRLLSDRFSAERPKGSFSTLEIQRTEQGDSAMYLCASTIGGSSYEQYFGPGTRLTVT.

This chain links TRBV4-3 with TRBJ2-2; D is uncertain. The germline CDR1 and CDR2 sequences are LGHNA and YSLEER. This CDR3 comprises 16 residues. Trimming removed 9 bases at V and 2 bases at J, with 19 bases between. The CDR3 coding sequence is TGCGCCAGTTCCTCTGGTCGCAGCCTAAACACCGGGGAGCTGTTTTTT. This gives the protein CASSSGRSLNTGELFF.

Comments on this clone: Other DNA sequences in the sample encode the same CDR3. The chain joins TRBV5-1 to TRBJ1-2; 9 bases align to TRBD1. CDR1 and CDR2 from the germline V gene are SGHRS and YFSETQ. V shed 2 bases, J shed 5 bases, and the junction held 1 base outside the gene matches. The CDR3 length is 13 residues. The CDR3 spells CASSFGQGYGYTF. The CDR3 DNA reads TGCGCCAGCAGCTTTGGACAGGGGTATGGCTACACCTTC.

This chain links TRBV10-3 with TRBJ1-4, with TRBD1 identical over 12 bases. The length of the CDR3 is 17 residues. Per the germline V gene, CDR1 is ENHRY and CDR2 is SYGVKD. Losses at the gene ends were 6 bases for V and 8 bases for J; bases not matched to a gene: 13. This chain's CDR3 is CAIRSGTGGEVAEKLFF. CDR3 coding DNA: TGTGCCATCAGATCCGGGACAGGGGGCGAGGTAGCCGAAAAACTGTTTTTT.

The chain carries TRBV6-1 and TRBJ1-5; D gene ambiguous. CDR3 size: 14 residues. The ends were cut back, 3 bases at V and 7 bases at J, with 13 bases in the middle. The germline V gene has CDR1 MNHNS and CDR2 SASEGT. The CDR3 here is CASSDPYGLQPQHF. As DNA, the CDR3 is TGTGCCAGCAGTGATCCTTATGGATTACAGCCCCAGCATTTT.

This rearrangement joins TRBV12-3 or TRBV12-4 to TRBJ1-1; 7 bases map to TRBD1. After removal of 6 bases from V and 7 bases from J, the junction contained 8 bases not matched to a gene. This CDR3 is 13 amino acids long. CDR3 nucleotides: TGTGCCAGCAGCTTCCTCCGGGACAGTGAAGCTTTCTTT. Amino acid sequence: CASSFLRDSEAFF.